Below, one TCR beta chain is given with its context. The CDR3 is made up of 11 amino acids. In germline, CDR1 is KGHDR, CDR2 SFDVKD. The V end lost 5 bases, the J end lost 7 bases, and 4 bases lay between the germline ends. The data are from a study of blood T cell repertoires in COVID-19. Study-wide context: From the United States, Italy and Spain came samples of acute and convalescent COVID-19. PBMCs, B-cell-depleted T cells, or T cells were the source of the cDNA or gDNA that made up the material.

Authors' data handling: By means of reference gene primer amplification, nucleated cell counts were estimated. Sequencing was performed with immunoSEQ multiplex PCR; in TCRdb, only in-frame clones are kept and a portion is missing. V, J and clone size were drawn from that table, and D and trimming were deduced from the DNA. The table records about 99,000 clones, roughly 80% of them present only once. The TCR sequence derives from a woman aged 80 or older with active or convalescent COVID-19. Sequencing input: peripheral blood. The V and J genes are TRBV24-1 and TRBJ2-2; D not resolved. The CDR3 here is CATSGGGELFF. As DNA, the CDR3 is TGTGCCACCAGTGGAGGCGGGGAGCTGTTTTTT.